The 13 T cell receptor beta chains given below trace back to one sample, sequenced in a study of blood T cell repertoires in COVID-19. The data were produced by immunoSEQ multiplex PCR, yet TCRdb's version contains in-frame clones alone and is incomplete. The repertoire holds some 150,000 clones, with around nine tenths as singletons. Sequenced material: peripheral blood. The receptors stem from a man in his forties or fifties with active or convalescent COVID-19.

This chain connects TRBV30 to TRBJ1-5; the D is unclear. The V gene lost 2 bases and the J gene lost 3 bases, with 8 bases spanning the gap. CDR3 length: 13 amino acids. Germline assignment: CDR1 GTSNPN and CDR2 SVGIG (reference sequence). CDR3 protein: CAWSPTYNQPQHF. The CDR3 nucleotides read TGTGCCTGGAGTCCAACTTACAATCAGCCCCAGCATTTT.

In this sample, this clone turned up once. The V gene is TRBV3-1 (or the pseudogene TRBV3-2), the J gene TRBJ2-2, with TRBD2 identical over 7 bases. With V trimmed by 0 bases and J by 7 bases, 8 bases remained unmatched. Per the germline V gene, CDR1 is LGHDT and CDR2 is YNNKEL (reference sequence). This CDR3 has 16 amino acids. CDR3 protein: CASSQDVTSEGGELFF. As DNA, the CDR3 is TGTGCCAGCAGCCAAGATGTCACTAGCGAGGGCGGGGAGCTGTTTTTT.

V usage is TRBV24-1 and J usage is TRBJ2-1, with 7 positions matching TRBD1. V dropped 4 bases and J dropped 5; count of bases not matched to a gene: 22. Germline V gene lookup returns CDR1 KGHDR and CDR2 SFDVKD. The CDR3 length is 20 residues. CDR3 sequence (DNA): TGTGCCACCAGTGAACACCCGGGACAGACAAGTAAGACACCCAACAATGAGCAGTTCTTC. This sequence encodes CATSEHPGQTSKTPNNEQFF.

The CDR3 sequence is CASSVGDSVNSPLHF. The CDR3 nucleotides read TGTGCCAGCAGCGTAGGGGACTCCGTAAATTCACCCCTCCACTTT. This chain joins TRBV9 and TRBJ1-6; D might be TRBD1 (5 bases). CDR3 length: 15 residues. The germline gives CDR1 SGDLS, CDR2 YYNGEE. V gave up 0 bases and J gave up 7 bases, with 11 bases separating them.

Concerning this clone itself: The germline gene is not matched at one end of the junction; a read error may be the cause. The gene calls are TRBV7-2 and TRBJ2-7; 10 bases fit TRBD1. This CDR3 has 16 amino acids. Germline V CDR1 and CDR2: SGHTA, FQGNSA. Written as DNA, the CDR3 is TGTGCCAGCAGCCCAACCCCGGGACAGGGGTCCTTCGAGCAGTACTTC. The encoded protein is CASSPTPGQGSFEQYF.

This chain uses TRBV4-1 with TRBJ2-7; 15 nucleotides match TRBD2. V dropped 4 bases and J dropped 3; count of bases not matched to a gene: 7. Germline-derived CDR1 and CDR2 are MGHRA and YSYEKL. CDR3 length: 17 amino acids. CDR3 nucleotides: TGCGCCAGCAGCCGTGGACTAGCGGGAGGGCCCAACTACGAGCAGTACTTC. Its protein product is CASSRGLAGGPNYEQYF.

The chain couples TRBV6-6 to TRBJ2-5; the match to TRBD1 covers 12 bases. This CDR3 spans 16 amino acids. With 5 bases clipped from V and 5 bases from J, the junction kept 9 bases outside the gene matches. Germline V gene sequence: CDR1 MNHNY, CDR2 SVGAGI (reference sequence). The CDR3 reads CASSIGRDRGQETQYF. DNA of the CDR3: TGTGCCAGCAGTATAGGCCGGGACAGGGGGCAGGAGACCCAGTACTTC.

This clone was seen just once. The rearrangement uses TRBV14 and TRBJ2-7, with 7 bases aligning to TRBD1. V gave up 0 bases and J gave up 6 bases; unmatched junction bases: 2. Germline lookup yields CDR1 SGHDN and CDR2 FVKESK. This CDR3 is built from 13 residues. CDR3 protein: CASSQDYRGEQYF. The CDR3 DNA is TGTGCCAGCAGCCAAGATTACAGGGGCGAGCAGTACTTC.

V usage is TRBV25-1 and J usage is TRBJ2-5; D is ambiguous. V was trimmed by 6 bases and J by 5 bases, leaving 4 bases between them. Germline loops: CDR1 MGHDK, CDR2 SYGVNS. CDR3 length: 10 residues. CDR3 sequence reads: CASREETQYF. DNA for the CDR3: TGTGCCAGCAGGGAGGAGACCCAGTACTTC. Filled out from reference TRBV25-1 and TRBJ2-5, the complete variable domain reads EADIYQTPRYLVIGTGKKITLECSQTMGHDKMYWYQQDPGMELHLIHYSYGVNSTEKGDLSSESTVSRIRTEHFPLTLESARPSHTSQYLCASREETQYFGPGTRLLVL.

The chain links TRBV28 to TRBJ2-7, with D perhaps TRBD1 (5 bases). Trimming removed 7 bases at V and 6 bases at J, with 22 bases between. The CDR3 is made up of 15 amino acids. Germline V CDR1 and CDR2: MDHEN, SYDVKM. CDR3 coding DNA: TGTGCCAGCACCGCTGAGCCTCAGGGAAGGGGCGAGCAGTACTTC. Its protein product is CASTAEPQGRGEQYF.

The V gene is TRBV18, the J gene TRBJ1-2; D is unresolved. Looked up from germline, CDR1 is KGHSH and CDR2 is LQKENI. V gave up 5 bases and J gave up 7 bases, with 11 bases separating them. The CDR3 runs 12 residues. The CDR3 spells CASSSPPGGYTF. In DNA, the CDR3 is TGTGCCAGCTCATCCCCCCCGGGTGGCTACACCTTC.

CDR3 bases: TGTGCCAGCACCTACCGGCCGGGGGGTGAAAAACTGTTTTTT. The encoded protein is CASTYRPGGEKLFF. The chain uses TRBV7-9 and TRBJ1-4; tentatively, D is TRBD1 (5 bases). From germline, CDR1 is SEHNR and CDR2 FQNEAQ (reference sequence). Trimming took 7 bases from V and 7 from J, leaving 16 bases between them. The CDR3 runs 14 residues.

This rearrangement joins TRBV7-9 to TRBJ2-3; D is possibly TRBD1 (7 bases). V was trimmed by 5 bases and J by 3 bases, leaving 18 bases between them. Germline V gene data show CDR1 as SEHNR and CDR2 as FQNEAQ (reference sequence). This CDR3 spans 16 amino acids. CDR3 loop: CASSPRGRGRTDTQYF. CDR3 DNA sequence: TGTGCCAGCAGCCCTCGGGGCAGGGGGAGGACAGATACGCAGTATTTT.